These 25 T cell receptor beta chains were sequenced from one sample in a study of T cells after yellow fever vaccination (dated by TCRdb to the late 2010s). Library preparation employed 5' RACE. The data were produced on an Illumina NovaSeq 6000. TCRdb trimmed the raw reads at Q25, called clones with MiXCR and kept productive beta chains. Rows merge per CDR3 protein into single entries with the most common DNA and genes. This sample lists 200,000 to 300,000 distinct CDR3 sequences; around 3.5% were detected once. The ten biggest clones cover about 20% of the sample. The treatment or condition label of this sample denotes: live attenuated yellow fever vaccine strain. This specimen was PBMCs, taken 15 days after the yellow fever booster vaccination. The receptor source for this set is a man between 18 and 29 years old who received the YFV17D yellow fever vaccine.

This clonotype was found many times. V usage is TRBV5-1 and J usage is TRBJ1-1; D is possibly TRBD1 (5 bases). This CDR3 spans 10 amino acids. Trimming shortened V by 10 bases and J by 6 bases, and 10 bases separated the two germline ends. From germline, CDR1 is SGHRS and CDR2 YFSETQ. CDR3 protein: CAVGAPEAFF. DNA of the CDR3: TGCGCCGTCGGGGCTCCTGAAGCTTTCTTT. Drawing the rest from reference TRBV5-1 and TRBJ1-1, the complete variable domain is KAGVTQTPRYLIKTRGQQVTLSCSPISGHRSVSWYQQTPGQGLQFLFEYFSETQRNKGNFPGRFSGRQFSNSRSEMNVSTLELGDSALYLCAVGAPEAFFGQGTRLTVV.

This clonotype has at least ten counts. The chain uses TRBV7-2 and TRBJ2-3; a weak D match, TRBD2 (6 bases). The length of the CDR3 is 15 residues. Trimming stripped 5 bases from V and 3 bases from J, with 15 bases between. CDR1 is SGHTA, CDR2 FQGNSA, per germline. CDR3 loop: CASSPPSARTDTQYF. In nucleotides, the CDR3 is TGTGCCAGCAGCCCACCTAGCGCTCGAACAGATACGCAGTATTTT.

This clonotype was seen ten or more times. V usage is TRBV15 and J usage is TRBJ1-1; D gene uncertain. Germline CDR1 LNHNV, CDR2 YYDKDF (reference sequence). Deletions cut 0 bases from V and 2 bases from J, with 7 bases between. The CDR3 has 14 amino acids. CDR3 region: CATSRDGGNTEAFF. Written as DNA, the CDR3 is TGTGCCACCAGCAGAGATGGAGGAAACACTGAAGCTTTCTTT.

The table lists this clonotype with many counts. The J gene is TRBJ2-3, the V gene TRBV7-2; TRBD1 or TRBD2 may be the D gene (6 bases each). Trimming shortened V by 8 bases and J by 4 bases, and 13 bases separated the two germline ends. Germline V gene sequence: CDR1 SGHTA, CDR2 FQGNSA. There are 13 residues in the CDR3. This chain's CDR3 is CASWRDTADTQYF. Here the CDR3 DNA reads TGTGCCAGCTGGAGGGACACCGCAGATACGCAGTATTTT.

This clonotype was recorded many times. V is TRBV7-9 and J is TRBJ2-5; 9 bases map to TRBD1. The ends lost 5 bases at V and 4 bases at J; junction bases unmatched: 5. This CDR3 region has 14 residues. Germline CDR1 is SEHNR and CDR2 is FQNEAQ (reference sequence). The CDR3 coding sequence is TGTGCCAGCAGCATCACAGGGGGCCGAGAGACCCAGTACTTC. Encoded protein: CASSITGGRETQYF.

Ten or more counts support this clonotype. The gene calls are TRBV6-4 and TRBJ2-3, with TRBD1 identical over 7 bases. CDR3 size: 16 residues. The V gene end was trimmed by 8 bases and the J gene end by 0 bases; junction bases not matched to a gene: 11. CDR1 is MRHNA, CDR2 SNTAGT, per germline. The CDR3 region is CASAIQQGSSTDTQYF. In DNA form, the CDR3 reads TGTGCCAGCGCTATTCAACAGGGGTCCAGCACAGATACGCAGTATTTT.

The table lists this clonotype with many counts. The CDR3 region has the DNA TGCAGCTCTTGCCCCTTAGCGGGGGGTTACAATGAGCAGTTCTTC. Residues: CSSCPLAGGYNEQFF. The V and J genes are TRBV29-1 and TRBJ2-1, with 10 bases that match TRBD2. After removal of 8 bases from V and 4 bases from J, the junction contained 11 bases not matched to a gene. Germline V gene sequence: CDR1 SQVTM, CDR2 ANQGSEA. CDR3 length equals 15 residues.

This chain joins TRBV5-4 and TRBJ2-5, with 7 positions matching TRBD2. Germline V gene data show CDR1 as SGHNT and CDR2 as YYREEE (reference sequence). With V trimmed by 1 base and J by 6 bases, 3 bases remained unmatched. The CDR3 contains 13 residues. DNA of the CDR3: TGTGCCAGCAGCTTGACTAGCGAGCAGACCCAGTACTTC. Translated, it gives CASSLTSEQTQYF.

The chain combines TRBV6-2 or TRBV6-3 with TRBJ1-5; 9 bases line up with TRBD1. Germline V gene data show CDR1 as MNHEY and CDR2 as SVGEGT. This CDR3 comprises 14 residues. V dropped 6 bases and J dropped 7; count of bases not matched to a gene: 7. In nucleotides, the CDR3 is TGTGCCAGCAGCCGGGACAGGGATGTGCAGCCCCAGCATTTT. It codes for CASSRDRDVQPQHF.

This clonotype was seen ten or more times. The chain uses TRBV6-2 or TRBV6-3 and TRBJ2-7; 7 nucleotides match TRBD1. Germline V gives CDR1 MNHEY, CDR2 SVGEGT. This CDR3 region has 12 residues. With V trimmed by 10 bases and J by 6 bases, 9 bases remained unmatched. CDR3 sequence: CATQEAGGEQYV. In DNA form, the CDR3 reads TGTGCCACCCAGGAGGCAGGGGGCGAGCAGTACGTC.

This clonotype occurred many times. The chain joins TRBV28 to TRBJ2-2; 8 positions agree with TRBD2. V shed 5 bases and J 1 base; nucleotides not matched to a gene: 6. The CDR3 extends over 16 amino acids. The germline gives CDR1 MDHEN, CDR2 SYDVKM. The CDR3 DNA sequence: TGTGCCAGCAGTCTTAGACTAGCGATGAACACCGGGGAGCTGTTTTTT. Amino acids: CASSLRLAMNTGELFF.

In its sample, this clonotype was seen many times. CDR3 amino acids: CASSLQSSGGTDTQYF. The CDR3 nucleotides read TGTGCCAGCAGCTTACAGTCTAGCGGGGGCACAGATACGCAGTATTTT. This chain links TRBV7-2 with TRBJ2-3; TRBD2 aligns across 9 bases. CDR1 and CDR2 from the germline V gene are SGHTA and FQGNSA. The CDR3 is 16 amino acids. Losses at the gene ends were 2 bases for V and 1 base for J; bases not matched to a gene: 4.

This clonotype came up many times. The DNA for the CDR3 is TGTGCCAGCAGTATTAGACAGGGAAATGGAGAAAAACTGTTTTTT. It encodes CASSIRQGNGEKLFF. The gene calls are TRBV28 and TRBJ1-4; 7 nucleotides align to TRBD1. After removal of 5 bases from V and 8 bases from J, the junction contained 11 bases not matched to a gene. CDR3 size: 15 residues. Looked up from germline, CDR1 is MDHEN and CDR2 is SYDVKM.

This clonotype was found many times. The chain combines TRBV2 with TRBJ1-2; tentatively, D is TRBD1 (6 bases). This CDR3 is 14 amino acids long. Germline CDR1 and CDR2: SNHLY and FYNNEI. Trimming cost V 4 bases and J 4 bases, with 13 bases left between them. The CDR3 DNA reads TGTGCCAGCAGTGTCGTGGGGGGGGCCTATGGCTACACCTTC. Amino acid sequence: CASSVVGGAYGYTF.

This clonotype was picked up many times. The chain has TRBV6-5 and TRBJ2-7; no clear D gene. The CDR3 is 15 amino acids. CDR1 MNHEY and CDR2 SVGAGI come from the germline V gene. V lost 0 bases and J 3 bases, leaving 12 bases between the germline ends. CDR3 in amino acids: CASSYSLRAYYEQYF. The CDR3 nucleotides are TGTGCCAGCAGTTACTCCCTCCGGGCTTACTACGAGCAGTACTTC.

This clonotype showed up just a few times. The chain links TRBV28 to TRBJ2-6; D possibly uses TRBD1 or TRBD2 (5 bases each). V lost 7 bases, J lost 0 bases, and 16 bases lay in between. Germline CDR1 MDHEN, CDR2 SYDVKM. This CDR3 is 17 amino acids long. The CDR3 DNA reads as TGTGCCAGCATTAGTCGGCCAGGGAGCTCTGGGGCCAACGTCCTGACTTTC. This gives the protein CASISRPGSSGANVLTF.

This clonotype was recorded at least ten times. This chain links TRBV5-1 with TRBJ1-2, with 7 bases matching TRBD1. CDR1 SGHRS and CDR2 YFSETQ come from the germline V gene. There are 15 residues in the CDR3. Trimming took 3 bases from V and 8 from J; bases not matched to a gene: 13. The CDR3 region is CASSSGTVYPDGYTF. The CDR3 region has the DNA TGCGCCAGCAGCTCGGGGACAGTCTACCCTGACGGCTACACCTTC.

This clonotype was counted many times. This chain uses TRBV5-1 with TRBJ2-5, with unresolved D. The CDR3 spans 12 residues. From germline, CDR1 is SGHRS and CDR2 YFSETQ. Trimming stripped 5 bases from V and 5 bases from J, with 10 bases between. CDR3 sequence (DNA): TGCGCCAGCAGGGTTGATTTGGAGACCCAGTACTTC. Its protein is CASRVDLETQYF.

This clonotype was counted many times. The DNA of the CDR3 is TGTGCCAGCAGTTTTTATGGACTAGGGAATGAGCAGTTCTTC. Protein: CASSFYGLGNEQFF. The genes are TRBV12-3 or TRBV12-4 and TRBJ2-1; the match to TRBD2 covers 7 bases. The CDR3 is 14 amino acids. J was trimmed by 7 bases and V by 3 bases; bases with no gene match: 6.

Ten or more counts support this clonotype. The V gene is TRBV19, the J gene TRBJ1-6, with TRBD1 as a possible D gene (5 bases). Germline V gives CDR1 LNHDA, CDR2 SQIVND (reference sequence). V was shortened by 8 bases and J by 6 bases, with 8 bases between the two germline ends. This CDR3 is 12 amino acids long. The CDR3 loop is CASRQLNSPLHF. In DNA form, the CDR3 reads TGTGCCAGTCGACAGCTTAATTCACCCCTCCACTTT.

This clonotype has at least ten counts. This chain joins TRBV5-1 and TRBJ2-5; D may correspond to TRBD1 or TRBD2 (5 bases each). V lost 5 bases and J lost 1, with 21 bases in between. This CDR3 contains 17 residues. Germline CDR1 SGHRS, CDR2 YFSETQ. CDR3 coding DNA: TGCGCCAGCAGGGGGCCGGGGAACAGTCCTTCCCAAGAGACCCAGTACTTC. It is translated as CASRGPGNSPSQETQYF.

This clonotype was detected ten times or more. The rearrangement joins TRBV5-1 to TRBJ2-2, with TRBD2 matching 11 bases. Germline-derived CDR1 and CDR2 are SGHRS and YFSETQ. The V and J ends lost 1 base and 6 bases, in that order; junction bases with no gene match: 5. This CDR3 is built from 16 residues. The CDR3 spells CASSLLTSGASGELFF. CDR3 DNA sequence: TGCGCCAGCAGCTTGCTGACTAGCGGGGCTTCCGGGGAGCTGTTTTTT.

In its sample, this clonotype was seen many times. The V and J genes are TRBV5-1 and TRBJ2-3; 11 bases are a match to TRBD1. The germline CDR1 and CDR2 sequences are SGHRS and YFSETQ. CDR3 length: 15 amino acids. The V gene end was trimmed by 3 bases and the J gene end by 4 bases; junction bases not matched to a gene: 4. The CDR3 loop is CASSSGQGAPDTQYF. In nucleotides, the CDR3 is TGCGCCAGCAGCTCCGGACAGGGGGCACCAGATACGCAGTATTTT.

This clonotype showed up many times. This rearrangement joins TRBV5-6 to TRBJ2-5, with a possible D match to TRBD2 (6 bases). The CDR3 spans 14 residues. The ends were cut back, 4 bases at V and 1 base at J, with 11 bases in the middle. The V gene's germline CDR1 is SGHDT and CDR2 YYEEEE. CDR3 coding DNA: TGTGCCAGCAGCCTGGAGGGCTTCCAAGAGACCCAGTACTTC. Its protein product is CASSLEGFQETQYF.

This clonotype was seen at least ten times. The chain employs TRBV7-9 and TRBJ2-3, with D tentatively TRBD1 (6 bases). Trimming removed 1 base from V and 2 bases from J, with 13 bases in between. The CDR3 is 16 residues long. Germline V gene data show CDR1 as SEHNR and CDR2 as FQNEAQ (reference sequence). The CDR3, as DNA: TGTGCCAGCAGCTTAGGTCAAGGGGGATTCACAGATACGCAGTATTTT. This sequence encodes CASSLGQGGFTDTQYF.